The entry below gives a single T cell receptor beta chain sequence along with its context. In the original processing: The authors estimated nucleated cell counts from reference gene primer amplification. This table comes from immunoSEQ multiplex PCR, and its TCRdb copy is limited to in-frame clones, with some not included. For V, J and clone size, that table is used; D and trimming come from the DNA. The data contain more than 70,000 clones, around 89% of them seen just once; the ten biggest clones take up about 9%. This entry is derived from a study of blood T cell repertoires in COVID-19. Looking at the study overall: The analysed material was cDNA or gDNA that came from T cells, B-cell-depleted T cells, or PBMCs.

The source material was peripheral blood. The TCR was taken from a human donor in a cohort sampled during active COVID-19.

The CDR3 nucleotides read TGTGCCAGCAGCCAAAGCGACAGGGTGTACACTGAAGCTTTCTTT. This codes for CASSQSDRVYTEAFF. V gene TRBV4-2 combines with J gene TRBJ1-1; TRBD1 matches at 7 bases. V lost 2 bases, J lost 3 bases, and 6 bases stayed unmatched. This CDR3 has 15 residues. Germline CDR1 and CDR2: LGHNA and YNFKEQ.